This TCR beta chain was recovered during a study of cytomegalovirus exposure and HLA in healthy donors. For this clone: Its antigen is unknown.

PCR employed 60 Vbeta and 13 Jbeta primers. The protocol was immunoSEQ multiplex PCR, while the TCRdb copy is restricted to in-frame clones and leaves out a portion. The sample has some 150,000 clones; roughly four fifths are singletons. Whole-study findings and limits: There were some V segments, including TRBV6-2 and TRBV6-3, excluded as indistinguishable.

This CDR3 spans 17 amino acids. In germline, CDR1 is KGHSH, CDR2 LQKENI. The junction had 6 bases not matched to a gene; V was cut back by 3 bases and J by 0 bases. The sequence was collected from a woman in her 30s in good health and CMV-seropositive. The sequenced sample was PBMCs. The chain recombines TRBV18 with TRBJ1-2; TRBD1 matches at 11 bases. The CDR3 loop reads CASSPKGQGGTNYGYTF. In DNA, the CDR3 is TGTGCCAGCTCACCGAAGGGACAGGGGGGGACTAACTATGGCTACACCTTC.